This T cell receptor (beta chain) was sequenced in a study of T cell responses to AZD1222 COVID-19 vaccine. Assay: immunoSEQ multiplex PCR; the TCRdb copy retains only in-frame clones and omits some. The repertoire holds 120,000 or so clones, with less than 95% as singletons. Germline V gene lookup returns CDR1 SGHVS and CDR2 FQNEAQ. V was trimmed by 1 base and J by 9 bases, leaving 7 bases between them. This CDR3 has 13 residues. The sequence derives from an adult in good health. This sample comprised peripheral blood, obtained on day 0 of MenACWY control vaccination. V usage is TRBV7-8 and J usage is TRBJ1-6; D is undetermined. The DNA for the CDR3 is TGTGCCAGCAGCTTAGTGACGGGTTCACCCCTCCACTTT. It specifies CASSLVTGSPLHF.